These 28 T cell receptor beta chains were sequenced from one sample in a study of T cell repertoires in cytomegalovirus infection. TCRdb re-analysed the reads in MiXCR, keeping a single row per CDR3 protein. The sample lists about 830,000 distinct CDR3 sequences, 30% to 35% occurring once. No antigen has been assigned to these receptors. The source material was cultured CD8+ T cells from PBMCs, sampled from culture after CMV antigen stimulation. Receptors were obtained from a human donor in good health (CMV status not recorded). Some clones in this sample may be carry-over from other donors' samples.

The chain recombines TRBV28 with TRBJ1-5; TRBD1 agrees at 9 bases. The V gene's germline CDR1 is MDHEN and CDR2 SYDVKM. This CDR3 region has 19 residues. Unmatched junction bases numbered 16, after V lost 3 bases and J lost 4 bases. DNA for the CDR3: TGTGCCAGCAGTTTTGCAACTGGGACAGGGATATTAGCAAATCAGCCCCAGCATTTT. As protein: CASSFATGTGILANQPQHF. Full variable domain (outside the CDR3, taken from reference TRBV28 and TRBJ1-5): DVKVTQSSRYLVKRTGEKVFLECVQDMDHENMFWYRQDPGLGLRLIYFSYDVKMKEKGDIPEGYSVSREKKERFSLILESASTNQTSMYLCASSFATGTGILANQPQHFGDGTRLSIL.

The sample holds one count of this clonotype. A much larger clone differs by one base, so this may be a read error. This sequence joins TRBV6-1 and TRBJ1-2; tentatively, D is TRBD1 (5 bases). V was clipped by 1 base and J by 4 bases, with 16 bases between them. The CDR3 sequence is 16 residues long. Germline V lookup: CDR1 MNHNS, CDR2 SASEGT. The CDR3, as DNA: TGTGCCAGCAGTGAAGTAAGGGGAGGACACGGCTATGGCTACACCTTC. This translates into CASSEVRGGHGYGYTF.

The J gene is TRBJ1-1, the V gene TRBV19, with D maybe TRBD1 (5 bases). With 1 base removed from V and 1 base from J, the gap between germline ends came to 10 bases. The CDR3 sequence is 15 residues long. CDR1 LNHDA and CDR2 SQIVND come from the germline V gene (reference sequence). The CDR3 sequence is CASSIAGAANTEAFF. The CDR3 nucleotides are TGTGCCAGTAGTATAGCCGGGGCGGCGAACACTGAAGCTTTCTTT.

In this sample, this clonotype turned up a few times. The gene calls are TRBV10-3 and TRBJ2-7, with D possibly matching TRBD2 (6 bases). The germline gives CDR1 ENHRY, CDR2 SYGVKD. Trimming removed 0 bases from V and 5 bases from J, with 8 bases in between. The CDR3 has 13 amino acids. CDR3 sequence reads: CAISESASDEQYV. CDR3 coding DNA: TGTGCCATCAGTGAGTCGGCTAGCGACGAGCAGTACGTC.

This clonotype came up many times. This chain joins TRBV7-9 and TRBJ2-4, with 9 bases lining up with TRBD1. The CDR3 contains 16 residues. Germline V gives CDR1 SEHNR, CDR2 FQNEAQ (reference sequence). Unmatched junction bases numbered 6, after V lost 4 bases and J lost 2 bases. CDR3 in DNA: TGTGCCAGCAGCTCCGGGACAGGGATAACCAAAAACATTCAGTACTTC. It is translated as CASSSGTGITKNIQYF.

This chain uses TRBV5-4 with TRBJ1-3; a possible D gene is TRBD1 (5 bases). V lost 4 bases, J lost 0 bases, and 11 bases lay in between. The CDR3 contains 15 residues. Looked up from germline, CDR1 is SGHNT and CDR2 is YYREEE (reference sequence). The CDR3, as DNA: TGTGCCAGCAGCCCGGACATGAGCTCTGGAAACACCATATATTTT. Protein: CASSPDMSSGNTIYF.

This clonotype appeared a few times. V and J are TRBV4-1 and TRBJ2-7, with D perhaps assigned TRBD1 or TRBD2 (5 bases each). The ends were cut back, 0 bases at V and 3 bases at J, with 12 bases in the middle. Germline V gives CDR1 MGHRA, CDR2 YSYEKL. The CDR3 spans 15 residues. CDR3 nucleotides: TGCGCCAGCAGCCAAGATTCGGGACCGTACTACGAGCAGTACGTC. Its translation: CASSQDSGPYYEQYV.

J is TRBJ2-4 and V is TRBV9; D tentatively reads TRBD1 or TRBD2 (6 bases each). Per germline, CDR1 SGDLS and CDR2 YYNGEE. Trimming left V 0 bases short and J 5 bases short, with 12 bases between. The CDR3 sequence is 15 residues long. The DNA of the CDR3 is TGTGCCAGCAGCGTAGCAGAGGGGGGCGAAAACATTCAGTACTTC. It encodes CASSVAEGGENIQYF.

As for this clonotype: This sequence may be a read error, since a much larger clone differs from it by one base. The chain carries TRBV7-8 and TRBJ1-5, with 7 bases fitting TRBD1. The CDR3 has 17 residues. Germline V CDR1 and CDR2: SGHVS, FQNEAQ. The DNA for the CDR3 is TGTGTCAGCAGCTTAGGGTCGGCCGGACAGGGCAATCAGCCCCAGCATTTT. Amino acid sequence: CVSSLGSAGQGNQPQHF.

The chain's CDR3 is CASSKLDSWNYGYTF. The CDR3 region has the DNA TGTGCCAGCAGCAAATTGGACAGCTGGAACTATGGCTACACCTTC. The rearrangement links TRBV7-3 to TRBJ1-2; weak D call: TRBD1 (6 bases). Trimming pared 5 bases from V and 2 bases from J, leaving 15 bases between. Germline V lookup: CDR1 SGHTA, CDR2 FQGTGA. The CDR3 spans 15 residues.

This sequence joins TRBV6-5 and TRBJ2-1, with TRBD2 as a possible D gene (6 bases). The germline CDR1 and CDR2 sequences are MNHEY and SVGAGI. The V and J ends lost 2 bases and 6 bases respectively, with 11 bases between them. The CDR3 spans 14 residues. CDR3 in DNA: TGTGCCAGCAGTTACGGCGGGGAGGCCAATGAGCAGTTCTTC. As protein: CASSYGGEANEQFF.

This chain joins TRBV19 and TRBJ1-1; 8 bases are a match to TRBD1. The V segment lost 1 base and the J segment 0 bases; nucleotides outside the gene matches: 4. The germline V gene has CDR1 LNHDA and CDR2 SQIVND (reference sequence). The CDR3 is 16 residues long. DNA of the CDR3: TGTGCCAGTAGTATAGCGCAGGGGGCTATGAACACTGAAGCTTTCTTT. It translates to CASSIAQGAMNTEAFF.

J is TRBJ2-7 and V is TRBV10-3, with D perhaps matching TRBD1 (6 bases). The germline V and J ends were trimmed by 3 bases and 2 bases, with 11 bases remaining between them. The CDR3 length is 14 residues. CDR1 and CDR2 (germline): ENHRY, SYGVKD. The CDR3 here is CAISDQGSTYEQYV. The CDR3 DNA is TGTGCCATCAGTGATCAGGGGTCAACCTACGAGCAGTACGTC.

This clonotype was seen a handful of times. This could be a read error, since a much larger clone is one nucleotide away. The rearrangement uses TRBV5-4 and TRBJ1-6; 10 bases align to TRBD1. The CDR3 contains 16 residues. CDR1 is SGHNT and CDR2 is YYREEE in the germline V gene (reference sequence). CDR3 loop: CANSPGGQGGNSPLHF. CDR3 coding DNA: TGTGCCAACAGCCCCGGTGGACAGGGGGGTAATTCACCCCTCCACTTT.

CDR3 residues: CATSDLRQGVETQYF. The CDR3 DNA is TGTGCCACCAGTGATTTAAGGCAGGGGGTGGAGACCCAGTACTTC. The chain is built from TRBV24-1 and TRBJ2-5, with 7 bases identical to TRBD1. V dropped 1 base and J dropped 5; count of bases not matched to a gene: 6. Germline CDR1 KGHDR, CDR2 SFDVKD. The CDR3 covers 15 residues.

The chain couples TRBV12-3 or TRBV12-4 to TRBJ2-5; 10 bases map to TRBD2. The CDR3 consists of 14 residues. The trim removed 2 bases at V and 5 bases at J, leaving 2 bases unmatched. Written as DNA, the CDR3 is TGTGCCAGCAGTTTAACGGGACTAGCGGAGACCCAGTACTTC. It codes for CASSLTGLAETQYF.

This chain joins TRBV6-1 and TRBJ2-5; no clear D gene. V was trimmed by 3 bases and J by 1 base, leaving 9 bases between them. The germline CDR1 and CDR2 sequences are MNHNS and SASEGT. The CDR3 is 14 amino acids. DNA for the CDR3: TGTGCCAGCAGTGACTACAGAGCCCAAGAGACCCAGTACTTC. Translating gives CASSDYRAQETQYF.

The rearrangement links TRBV29-1 to TRBJ1-4; D unresolved. Trimming removed 3 bases from V and 7 bases from J, with 12 bases in between. The CDR3 sequence is 13 residues long. CDR1 is SQVTM, CDR2 ANQGSEA, per germline. CDR3 coding DNA: TGCAGCGTTGAGGACGGAGGACCTGAAAAACTGTTTTTT. It encodes CSVEDGGPEKLFF.

This chain connects TRBV19 to TRBJ1-6; D possibly corresponds to TRBD1 (5 bases). CDR1 LNHDA and CDR2 SQIVND come from the germline V gene (reference sequence). The CDR3 is made up of 15 amino acids. Trimming took off 4 bases at V and 6 bases at J, with 13 bases between the two ends. The CDR3 DNA sequence: TGTGCCAGTAGTACACAGGATTCCGGTAATTCACCCCTCCACTTT. This translates into CASSTQDSGNSPLHF.

At least ten counts were recorded for this clonotype. CDR3 in amino acids: CASSGFGRDTQYF. The CDR3 DNA follows: TGTGCCAGCTCGGGTTTCGGCCGAGATACGCAGTATTTT. This rearrangement joins TRBV7-9 to TRBJ2-3; no definite D call. V shed 8 bases and J shed 5 bases, with 14 bases lying between them. From germline, CDR1 is SEHNR and CDR2 FQNEAQ (reference sequence). CDR3 length equals 13 residues. Filled out from reference TRBV7-9 and TRBJ2-3, the complete variable domain reads DTGVSQNPRHKITKRGQNVTFRCDPISEHNRLYWYRQTLGQGPEFLTYFQNEAQLEKSRLLSDRFSAERPKGSFSTLEIQRTEQGDSAMYLCASSGFGRDTQYFGPGTRLTVL.

The rearrangement links TRBV6-1 to TRBJ1-2; D remains ambiguous. Trimming cost V 3 bases and J 4 bases, with 6 bases left between them. The CDR3 runs to 12 residues. Germline CDR1 MNHNS, CDR2 SASEGT. CDR3: CASSDGIYGYTF. In DNA, the CDR3 is TGTGCCAGCAGTGACGGAATCTATGGCTACACCTTC.

This clonotype appeared a few times. This chain links TRBV10-3 with TRBJ2-3; 11 bases agree with TRBD2. The CDR3 has 16 residues. The J segment lost 2 bases and the V segment lost 6 bases, leaving 7 bases of the junction unmatched. Germline V gives CDR1 ENHRY, CDR2 SYGVKD. This CDR3 is CAIRALAGGSTDTQYF. As DNA, the CDR3 is TGTGCCATCAGGGCCCTAGCGGGGGGCTCCACAGATACGCAGTATTTT.

The chain is built from TRBV12-3 or TRBV12-4 and TRBJ2-1; TRBD2 agrees at 9 bases. Germline trimming cut 3 bases from V and 5 bases from J; bases unmatched to any gene: 8. The CDR3 contains 16 residues. The CDR3 loop reads CASSFYPSGANNEQFF. The CDR3 nucleotides read TGTGCCAGCAGTTTCTATCCTAGCGGGGCAAACAATGAGCAGTTCTTC.

A few counts support this clonotype. The rearrangement uses TRBV6-4 and TRBJ1-1; D possibly corresponds to TRBD1 (5 bases). The length of the CDR3 is 14 residues. V was trimmed by 6 bases and J by 3 bases, leaving 14 bases between them. Germline-derived CDR1 and CDR2 are MRHNA and SNTAGT. This CDR3 reads CASSRPARDTEAFF. CDR3 nucleotide sequence: TGTGCCAGCAGCAGGCCAGCCAGGGACACTGAAGCTTTCTTT.

This clonotype occurred a few times. J is TRBJ2-7 and V is TRBV7-9; 9 bases are shared with TRBD1. Trimming at V came to 4 bases and at J to 3 bases, leaving 7 bases not matched to a gene. This CDR3 contains 15 residues. Looked up from germline, CDR1 is SEHNR and CDR2 is FQNEAQ (reference sequence). The CDR3 nucleotides read TGTGCCAGCAGCTCCGGGACAGGGTCTCTCTACGAGCAGTACTTC. Encoded protein: CASSSGTGSLYEQYF.

This chain links TRBV7-9 with TRBJ2-5; the D call may be TRBD1 or TRBD2 (6 bases each). The CDR3 is 14 residues long. CDR1 SEHNR and CDR2 FQNEAQ come from the germline V gene (reference sequence). The germline V and J ends were trimmed by 5 bases and 5 bases, with 15 bases remaining between them. CDR3 DNA: TGTGCCAGCAGCGGGGGGCTGGGTGGCGAGACCCAGTACTTC. Its translation: CASSGGLGGETQYF.

V is TRBV7-6 and J is TRBJ2-3; TRBD1 matches 7 bases. From germline, CDR1 is SGHVS and CDR2 FNYEAQ. With V trimmed by 5 bases and J by 2 bases, 10 bases remained unmatched. The CDR3 extends over 16 amino acids. DNA of the CDR3: TGTGCCAGCAGCCCAAGGGGGACAGAGCACACAGATACGCAGTATTTT. The encoded protein is CASSPRGTEHTDTQYF.

The V and J genes are TRBV7-2 and TRBJ1-6; D is unclear. Per the germline V gene, CDR1 is SGHTA and CDR2 is FQGNSA. Trimming removed 2 bases from V and 9 bases from J, with 17 bases in between. CDR3 size: 16 residues. Here the CDR3 reads CASSLYRPRTSSPLHF. The CDR3 DNA is TGTGCCAGCAGCTTATACAGACCGCGGACGAGTTCACCCCTCCACTTT.